The next 32 T cell receptor beta chains were all read from a single sample in a study of neurological immune-mediated disorders. TCRdb passed the 5' RACE reads through MiXCR, listing each CDR3 protein once. In the table there are more than 15,000 distinct CDR3 sequences, over 2.5% of which are singletons. The sample was PBMCs. Receptors originate from a woman aged 18-29 years with multiple sclerosis.

CDR3 region: CASSPGASYEQYV. The CDR3 DNA reads TGTGCCAGCTCACCCGGAGCCAGCTACGAGCAGTACGTC. The rearrangement joins TRBV18 to TRBJ2-7; no firm D call. Germline CDR1 and CDR2: KGHSH and LQKENI. The germline V and J ends were trimmed by 3 bases and 3 bases, with 9 bases remaining between them. This CDR3 is 13 amino acids long.

This clonotype showed up just a few times. The chain carries TRBV12-3 or TRBV12-4 and TRBJ2-3, with 8 positions matching TRBD2. The J segment lost 6 bases and the V segment lost 4 bases, leaving 6 bases of the junction unmatched. This CDR3 has 14 amino acids. The CDR3 is CASSYVTSVDTQYF. DNA for the CDR3: TGTGCCAGCAGTTATGTGACTAGCGTGGATACGCAGTATTTT.

This clonotype showed up many times. The chain joins TRBV20-1 to TRBJ1-1; D is unclear. Trimming stripped 5 bases from V and 2 bases from J, with 15 bases between. Germline V gene lookup returns CDR1 DFQATT and CDR2 SNEGSKA (reference sequence). The CDR3 consists of 14 residues. In nucleotides, the CDR3 is TGCAGTGCTCCGAATCGTAGGAGAAACACTGAAGCTTTCTTT. Residues: CSAPNRRRNTEAFF.

This clonotype was observed at least ten times. The rearrangement joins TRBV20-1 to TRBJ2-3; D possibly corresponds to TRBD1 (5 bases). Germline lookup yields CDR1 DFQATT and CDR2 SNEGSKA (reference sequence). The CDR3 is made up of 14 amino acids. V lost 3 bases and J 1 base, leaving 11 bases between the germline ends. In DNA form, the CDR3 reads TGCAGTGCTAGTCGGAGACAGCGCACAGATACGCAGTATTTT. Its protein is CSASRRQRTDTQYF.

This clonotype was counted many times. The chain recombines TRBV5-5 with TRBJ1-5; D is uncertain. V was cut by 4 bases and J by 2 bases, with 13 bases left in between. The germline V gene encodes CDR1 SGHKS and CDR2 YYEKEE (reference sequence). The CDR3 has 15 residues. The DNA of the CDR3 is TGTGCCAGCAGCCCCCTGGCCGATGGCAATCAGCCCCAGCATTTT. It codes for CASSPLADGNQPQHF.

Ten or more counts support this clonotype. The chain has TRBV7-6 and TRBJ2-3, with D unclear. This CDR3 is built from 14 residues. Germline CDR1 and CDR2: SGHVS and FNYEAQ. Trimming stripped 1 base from V and 2 bases from J, with 7 bases between. CDR3 in amino acids: CASSLVQTTDTQYF. The DNA for the CDR3 is TGTGCCAGCAGCTTAGTCCAGACCACAGATACGCAGTATTTT.

This clonotype has a handful of counts. The CDR3 sequence is CSGYRGPQETQYF. CDR3 DNA sequence: TGCAGCGGTTACAGGGGGCCGCAAGAGACCCAGTACTTC. This chain uses TRBV29-1 with TRBJ2-5; TRBD1 matches at 9 bases. The germline V gene encodes CDR1 SQVTM and CDR2 ANQGSEA. J was trimmed by 2 bases and V by 7 bases; bases with no gene match: 5. The CDR3 loop spans 13 amino acids.

This clonotype was detected ten times or more. The rearrangement uses TRBV11-3 and TRBJ1-6, with TRBD1 matching 7 bases. CDR1 is SGHNT, CDR2 YENEEA, per germline. J was trimmed by 8 bases and V by 4 bases; bases with no gene match: 5. This CDR3 comprises 14 residues. Here the CDR3 DNA reads TGTGCCAGCAGCTATCGACAGGGTGATTCACCCCTCCACTTT. Protein: CASSYRQGDSPLHF.

This clonotype was counted at least ten times. The V gene is TRBV6-6, the J gene TRBJ2-3; 9 bases map to TRBD2. V gave up 4 bases and J gave up 1 base; unmatched junction bases: 6. The germline CDR1 and CDR2 sequences are MNHNY and SVGAGI (reference sequence). The CDR3 runs 16 residues. The chain's CDR3 is CASSSGTSSRTDTQYF. CDR3 sequence (DNA): TGTGCCAGCAGTTCTGGGACTAGCTCCCGCACAGATACGCAGTATTTT.

This clonotype has just a few counts. The V and J genes are TRBV7-8 and TRBJ2-5, with TRBD1 matching 7 bases. Germline CDR1 reads SGHVS; CDR2 reads FQNEAQ. The CDR3 loop spans 15 amino acids. The J segment lost 4 bases and the V segment lost 4 bases, leaving 9 bases of the junction unmatched. The CDR3 DNA reads as TGTGCCAGCAGCTACGACAGGGAAATGGTAGAGACCCAGTACTTC. Amino acids: CASSYDREMVETQYF.

This clonotype came up many times. The V gene is TRBV12-3 or TRBV12-4, the J gene TRBJ1-1; a weak D match, TRBD1 (5 bases). The V gene lost 3 bases and the J gene lost 6 bases, with 14 bases spanning the gap. The CDR3 length is 14 residues. The CDR3 loop reads CASSFPGQRAEAFF. Written as DNA, the CDR3 is TGTGCCAGCAGTTTCCCAGGGCAGAGAGCTGAAGCTTTCTTT.

This clonotype was counted many times. The chain joins TRBV7-3 to TRBJ2-3, with D maybe TRBD2 (6 bases). Deletions cut 5 bases from V and 5 bases from J, with 17 bases between. The CDR3 covers 15 residues. CDR1 is SGHTA and CDR2 is FQGTGA in the germline V gene. The CDR3 region is CASSPTGSYGDTQYF. The CDR3, as DNA: TGTGCCAGCAGCCCAACCGGGAGTTATGGAGATACGCAGTATTTT.

This clonotype came up many times. The gene calls are TRBV5-1 and TRBJ2-7, with 8 bases lining up with TRBD1. The CDR3 is 14 amino acids. Unmatched junction bases numbered 4, after V lost 3 bases and J lost 2 bases. CDR1 SGHRS and CDR2 YFSETQ come from the germline V gene. The CDR3 loop is CASSSRQGTYEQYF. For the CDR3, the DNA is TGCGCCAGCAGCTCCCGACAGGGGACCTACGAGCAGTACTTC. Complete variable domain (other parts from reference TRBV5-1 and TRBJ2-7): KAGVTQTPRYLIKTRGQQVTLSCSPISGHRSVSWYQQTPGQGLQFLFEYFSETQRNKGNFPGRFSGRQFSNSRSEMNVSTLELGDSALYLCASSSRQGTYEQYFGPGTRLTVT.

The sample holds many counts of this clonotype. J is TRBJ1-1 and V is TRBV27; the D is unclear. The germline V gene has CDR1 MNHEY and CDR2 SMNVEV (reference sequence). The CDR3 is 12 amino acids. The V end was cut by 5 bases, the J end by 7 bases, with 11 bases between. The CDR3 loop reads CASSIGLGEAFF. The CDR3 DNA is TGTGCCAGCAGTATAGGTTTGGGTGAAGCTTTCTTT.

This clonotype has at least ten counts. The chain carries TRBV6-5 and TRBJ2-3; 7 nucleotides align to TRBD1. The germline CDR1 and CDR2 sequences are MNHEY and SVGAGI. With 6 bases clipped from V and 12 bases from J, the junction kept 3 bases outside the gene matches. CDR3 length: 10 residues. CDR3 DNA: TGTGCCAGCAGGGGGACAGTTCAGTATTTT. Protein sequence: CASRGTVQYF.

This clonotype was seen at least ten times. This chain connects TRBV20-1 to TRBJ2-1, with 10 nucleotides matching TRBD2. The germline V gene encodes CDR1 DFQATT and CDR2 SNEGSKA (reference sequence). The CDR3 contains 17 residues. V shed 0 bases, J shed 2 bases, and the junction held 7 bases outside the gene matches. CDR3 in DNA: TGCAGTGCTAGAGATCCGGGACTAGCGAGGGCCTACAATGAGCAGTTCTTC. It codes for CSARDPGLARAYNEQFF.

This clonotype was detected many times. The chain couples TRBV12-3 or TRBV12-4 to TRBJ1-2; a possible D gene is TRBD1 (5 bases). The V gene lost 5 bases and the J gene lost 2 bases, with 6 bases spanning the gap. The CDR3 has 12 residues. CDR3 residues: CASSGTNYGYTF. DNA for the CDR3: TGTGCCAGCAGTGGGACGAACTATGGCTACACCTTC.

This clonotype was seen repeatedly, ten times or more. V is TRBV2 and J is TRBJ1-1; 10 bases match TRBD1. V lost 6 bases, J lost 11 bases, and 15 bases stayed unmatched. The length of the CDR3 is 15 residues. Germline CDR1 and CDR2: SNHLY and FYNNEI. The CDR3 nucleotides read TGTGCCAGCAGCGCTGACAGGGGGCACGCCGGGTTGGCTTTCTTT. This gives the protein CASSADRGHAGLAFF.

This clonotype was recorded many times. V and J are TRBV7-3 and TRBJ2-3; tentative D call: TRBD1 (7 bases). The CDR3 contains 18 residues. CDR1 and CDR2 (germline): SGHTA, FQGTGA. V was shortened by 5 bases and J by 3 bases, with 24 bases between the two germline ends. The CDR3, as DNA: TGTGCCAGCAGCACCCCGCGACTCTCAGGGGGGCGGACAGATACGCAGTATTTT. Translation: CASSTPRLSGGRTDTQYF.

This clonotype has at least ten counts. CDR3 nucleotide sequence: TGTGCCAGCAGCTTAGGGGCACAAGAGACCCAGTACTTC. Its protein product is CASSLGAQETQYF. V is TRBV7-9 and J is TRBJ2-5; D ambiguous. Trimming took 1 base from V and 2 from J, leaving 5 bases between them. Germline V CDR1 and CDR2: SEHNR, FQNEAQ (reference sequence). CDR3 length equals 13 residues.

By share of the sample, this clonotype is medium-sized. The J gene is TRBJ1-2, the V gene TRBV7-2, with 7 bases matching TRBD1. This CDR3 contains 14 residues. The germline V gene has CDR1 SGHTA and CDR2 FQGNSA. Unmatched junction bases numbered 6, after V lost 0 bases and J lost 8 bases. The CDR3 DNA follows: TGTGCCAGCAGCTTAGCGTCGAGACAGGGAGGCTACACCTTC. Its translation: CASSLASRQGGYTF.

This clonotype has a count of ten or more. The gene calls are TRBV12-3 or TRBV12-4 and TRBJ2-7; a possible D gene is TRBD1 (6 bases). V was trimmed by 5 bases and J by 0 bases, leaving 23 bases between them. CDR3 length equals 18 residues. CDR3 DNA sequence: TGTGCCAGCAGTGACCTCGTGGGGAAAGGACAGAACTCCTACGAGCAGTACTTC. It yields the protein CASSDLVGKGQNSYEQYF.

The table lists this clonotype with many counts. The chain recombines TRBV6-5 with TRBJ2-5; D might be TRBD1 or TRBD2, each matching 5 bases. The CDR3 is 15 residues long. Between the trimmed V and J ends, which lost 5 bases and 1 base, there was a span of 14 bases. Germline CDR1 and CDR2: MNHEY and SVGAGI. CDR3 bases: TGTGCCAGCAGTCCGGGACCGCGCATCCAAGAGACCCAGTACTTC. Its translation: CASSPGPRIQETQYF.

The V call is TRBV2, the J call TRBJ2-5; TRBD1 aligns across 9 bases. The germline V gene encodes CDR1 SNHLY and CDR2 FYNNEI. The CDR3 is 15 residues long. V lost 6 bases to trimming and J lost 10 bases; unmatched junction nucleotides: 15. This CDR3 reads CASSLTRDRAFYQYF. The CDR3 bases are TGTGCCAGCAGCCTGACCCGGGACAGGGCGTTTTACCAGTACTTC.

This clonotype was recorded at least ten times. The chain employs TRBV5-1 and TRBJ2-2; no firm D call. The CDR3 is made up of 14 amino acids. Between the trimmed V and J ends, which lost 2 bases and 2 bases, there was a span of 7 bases. Germline loops: CDR1 SGHRS, CDR2 YFSETQ. In DNA form, the CDR3 reads TGCGCCAGCAGCTTCCGGACCAACACCGGGGAGCTGTTTTTT. Its translation: CASSFRTNTGELFF.

This clonotype was seen at least ten times. At one of its ends the junction is not consistent with the germline gene, which may arise from a read error. The gene calls are TRBV7-7 and TRBJ2-5, with 14 nucleotides matching TRBD2. This CDR3 has 16 residues. The germline V gene encodes CDR1 SSHAT and CDR2 FNYEAQ (reference sequence). CDR3 region: CASSIGLAGGKETQYF. The DNA for the CDR3 is TGTGCTAGCAGCATCGGACTAGCGGGGGGTAAAGAGACCCAGTACTTC.

This clonotype was recorded at least ten times. The V gene is TRBV14, the J gene TRBJ1-1; unclear D gene. Germline CDR1 is SGHDN and CDR2 is FVKESK. Trimming took 0 bases from V and 3 from J, leaving 5 bases between them. The CDR3 consists of 13 residues. The CDR3 DNA reads as TGTGCCAGCAGCCAAGATCTTGACACTGAAGCTTTCTTT. Protein sequence: CASSQDLDTEAFF.

This clonotype was seen ten or more times. V is TRBV5-1 and J is TRBJ1-1; 8 nucleotides agree with TRBD1. Trimming took 4 bases from V and 5 from J; bases not matched to a gene: 13. The CDR3 length is 16 residues. Germline V gene data show CDR1 as SGHRS and CDR2 as YFSETQ. Here the CDR3 reads CASSPNTRQGRTEAFF. As DNA, the CDR3 is TGCGCCAGCAGCCCTAATACCCGACAGGGGAGAACTGAAGCTTTCTTT.

This clonotype was counted ten times or more. V is TRBV7-6 and J is TRBJ2-3; tentative D call: TRBD2 (6 bases). Trimming stripped 3 bases from V and 3 bases from J, with 10 bases between. The CDR3 extends over 14 amino acids. In germline, CDR1 is SGHVS, CDR2 FNYEAQ. The CDR3 bases are TGTGCCAGCAGCTTCGATCGGGAGACAGATACGCAGTATTTT. It encodes CASSFDRETDTQYF.

This clonotype came up many times. This chain connects TRBV5-6 to TRBJ2-3; D remains unclear. Germline V gene sequence: CDR1 SGHDT, CDR2 YYEEEE. The CDR3 totals 14 residues. The germline V and J ends were trimmed by 2 bases and 2 bases, with 9 bases remaining between them. CDR3 bases: TGTGCCAGCAGCTTTGTGCGGTCCACAGATACGCAGTATTTT. Translated: CASSFVRSTDTQYF.

This clonotype was picked up one time. A much more abundant neighbour one base away suggests this may be a read error. Since no conserved phenylalanine or tryptophan closes the CDR3, a read error is the likely cause. This rearrangement joins TRBV3-1 to TRBJ2-2; the match to TRBD2 covers 10 bases. The V gene's germline CDR1 is LGHDT and CDR2 YNNKEL (reference sequence). Trimming cost V 1 base and J 7 bases; bases outside gene matches: 3. CDR3 length: 15 amino acids. The CDR3 sequence: CASSQGAGGLGELFV. The CDR3, as DNA: TGTGCCAGCAGCCAAGGAGCGGGAGGGCTCGGGGAGCTGTTTGTT.

This clonotype was seen ten or more times. DNA of the CDR3: TGCGCCAGCAGTGAAGTTGAGACCCAGTACTTC. Translation: CASSEVETQYF. The V gene is TRBV10-2, the J gene TRBJ2-5; D gene uncertain. Germline lookup yields CDR1 WSHSY and CDR2 SAAADI. There are 11 residues in the CDR3. V was cut by 3 bases and J by 5 bases, with 4 bases left in between.